The 21 T cell receptor beta chains reported below all come from one sample, sequenced in a study of immune reconstitution after stem cell transplant in scleroderma. TCRdb re-analysed the RT-PCR reads in MiXCR, keeping a single row per CDR3 protein. Of fewer than 3,000 distinct CDR3 sequences listed, approximately 6% are singletons. Collection of the sample occurred before or after autologous hematopoietic stem cell transplantation (not recorded which). These receptors were obtained from a female donor with systemic sclerosis.

This clonotype was observed a handful of times. This rearrangement joins TRBV5-1 to TRBJ2-3, with 12 nucleotides matching TRBD2. V was clipped by 2 bases and J by 1 base; unmatched bases: 5. This CDR3 has 17 amino acids. The V gene's germline CDR1 is SGHRS and CDR2 YFSETQ. CDR3 nucleotide sequence: TGCGCCAGCAGCTTTACTAGCGGGGGGCCGGGCACAGATACGCAGTATTTT. The encoded protein is CASSFTSGGPGTDTQYF.

The V and J genes are TRBV6-2 or TRBV6-3 and TRBJ1-5; D is unclear. From germline, CDR1 is MNHEY and CDR2 SVGEGT. The CDR3 is made up of 11 amino acids. The V end lost 8 bases, the J end lost 5 bases, and 7 bases lay between the germline ends. The CDR3 region is CASGPHQPQHF. As DNA, the CDR3 is TGTGCCAGCGGCCCGCATCAGCCCCAGCATTTT.

This clonotype was picked up a small number of times. The CDR3 is CASSQRQEGTQYF. CDR3 nucleotides: TGTGCCAGCAGCCAAAGACAGGAGGGGACCCAGTACTTC. The chain recombines TRBV5-6 with TRBJ2-5, with D possibly being TRBD1 or TRBD2 (6 bases each). Trimming took off 4 bases at V and 7 bases at J, with 14 bases between the two ends. This CDR3 spans 13 amino acids. The germline gives CDR1 SGHDT, CDR2 YYEEEE. The variable domain in full, completed from reference TRBV5-6 and TRBJ2-5, reads DAGVTQSPTHLIKTRGQQVTLRCSPKSGHDTVSWYQQALGQGPQFIFQYYEEEERQRGNFPDRFSGHQFPNYSSELNVNALLLGDSALYLCASSQRQEGTQYFGPGTRLLVL.

This clonotype was found a few times. This chain uses TRBV7-8 with TRBJ2-7; 9 bases align to TRBD1. CDR1 is SGHVS, CDR2 FQNEAQ, per germline. V was pared by 5 bases and J by 4 bases, with 9 bases of the junction left unmatched. CDR3 length: 15 residues. Written as DNA, the CDR3 is TGTGCCAGCAGCCCGGGACAGGGACCCTCTTACGAGCAGTACTTC. It codes for CASSPGQGPSYEQYF.

V and J are TRBV20-1 and TRBJ2-5; TRBD2 matches 11 bases. Trimming cost V 0 bases and J 4 bases; bases outside gene matches: 4. The CDR3 consists of 15 residues. The V gene's germline CDR1 is DFQATT and CDR2 SNEGSKA (reference sequence). The CDR3 spells CSARDLLAGVETQYF. The CDR3 region has the DNA TGCAGTGCTAGAGATCTACTAGCGGGGGTAGAGACCCAGTACTTC.

The chain joins TRBV29-1 to TRBJ2-3, with TRBD2 as a possible D gene (5 bases). The CDR3 is 13 residues long. CDR1 is SQVTM, CDR2 ANQGSEA, per germline. V was trimmed by 8 bases and J by 11 bases, leaving 23 bases between them. The chain's CDR3 is CSLYKRSPVRQYF. The CDR3, as DNA: TGCAGCCTTTATAAGCGGTCCCCGGTCAGGCAGTATTTT.

This clonotype is medium-sized. This chain uses TRBV9 with TRBJ1-4, with TRBD1 identical over 7 bases. The CDR3 runs to 13 residues. V was clipped by 4 bases and J by 7 bases; unmatched bases: 4. The germline V gene has CDR1 SGDLS and CDR2 YYNGEE. The CDR3 DNA reads TGTGCCAGCAGCAACCGGGACAGTGAAAAACTGTTTTTT. Translating gives CASSNRDSEKLFF.

This clonotype is medium-sized by share. This chain connects TRBV19 to TRBJ2-3, with 7 nucleotides matching TRBD2. Germline CDR1 LNHDA, CDR2 SQIVND (reference sequence). The CDR3 is made up of 17 amino acids. Unmatched junction bases numbered 11, after V lost 4 bases and J lost 1 base. CDR3 DNA sequence: TGTGCCAGTAGTAGCCAGGGCGGCGGGGGACGCACAGATACGCAGTATTTT. Translated: CASSSQGGGGRTDTQYF.

There are a few counts of this clonotype. CDR3 region: CASRRGTERDEQYF. CDR3 coding DNA: TGTGCCAGCAGGCGTGGCACCGAGCGGGACGAGCAGTACTTC. The rearrangement links TRBV27 to TRBJ2-7, with D possibly matching TRBD2 (6 bases). Germline CDR1 and CDR2: MNHEY and SMNVEV (reference sequence). The CDR3 is 14 amino acids. V gave up 6 bases and J gave up 5 bases, with 17 bases separating them.

This clonotype was detected a few times. The gene calls are TRBV4-2 and TRBJ2-5, with D maybe TRBD1 (6 bases). Germline assignment: CDR1 LGHNA and CDR2 YNFKEQ. CDR3 length: 15 residues. V was clipped by 1 base and J by 5 bases, with 14 bases between them. The CDR3 nucleotides are TGTGCCAGCAGCCAAGCGGCTAGAAGGGGGGAGACCCAGTACTTC. Amino acids: CASSQAARRGETQYF.

By proportion, this clonotype is large (0.1 to 1%). V gene TRBV20-1 combines with J gene TRBJ1-2, with 7 bases aligning to TRBD1. This CDR3 is built from 13 residues. J was trimmed by 5 bases and V by 5 bases; bases with no gene match: 8. Germline values: CDR1 DFQATT, CDR2 SNEGSKA (reference sequence). CDR3 region: CSAFKGAGYGYTF. The CDR3 DNA is TGCAGTGCTTTCAAGGGGGCTGGGTATGGCTACACCTTC.

This clonotype has a handful of counts. A read error may account for a junction end that differs from germline. DNA of the CDR3: TGTGCCAGCAGCTACGGGGGAGAGACCCAGTACTTC. The encoded protein is CASSYGGETQYF. The rearrangement joins TRBV5-1 to TRBJ2-5; TRBD2 might be the D (6 bases). Germline V gene data show CDR1 as SGHRS and CDR2 as YFSETQ. The CDR3 runs 12 residues.

The V and J genes are TRBV5-5 and TRBJ2-7; perhaps D is TRBD1 or TRBD2 (6 bases each). The V end lost 1 base, the J end lost 0 bases, and 20 bases lay between the germline ends. The CDR3 is 18 amino acids. In germline, CDR1 is SGHKS, CDR2 YYEKEE (reference sequence). CDR3 amino acids: CASSLTPLGGGNSYEQYF. The CDR3 coding sequence is TGTGCCAGCAGCTTGACCCCCCTAGGAGGGGGAAACTCCTACGAGCAGTACTTC.

By proportion, this clonotype is medium-sized. The V and J genes are TRBV11-2 and TRBJ1-1, with TRBD1 matching 8 bases. J gave up 4 bases and V 5 bases, and 3 bases lay outside the gene matches. The CDR3 has 13 amino acids. Germline CDR1 SGHAT, CDR2 FQNNGV. CDR3 DNA sequence: TGTGCCAGCAGCCTAGGACAGGGCACTGAAGCTTTCTTT. Protein product: CASSLGQGTEAFF.

This clonotype is judged medium-sized (0.01 to 0.1%). The rearrangement links TRBV7-2 to TRBJ2-1; no firm D call. Trimming stripped 0 bases from V and 11 bases from J, with 8 bases between. Looked up from germline, CDR1 is SGHTA and CDR2 is FQGNSA. The CDR3 runs to 12 residues. In nucleotides, the CDR3 is TGTGCCAGCAGCTTAGCGGGGATAAAGCAGTTCTTC. It yields the protein CASSLAGIKQFF.

This clonotype was counted a few times. The chain links TRBV7-9 to TRBJ1-2; TRBD1 agrees at 7 bases. The CDR3 runs 14 residues. The germline V gene encodes CDR1 SEHNR and CDR2 FQNEAQ (reference sequence). J lost 8 bases, V lost 5 bases, and 11 bases had no gene match. DNA of the CDR3: TGTGCCAGCAGCACAGGGGTACAGGTGGGGGGCTACACCTTC. Translating gives CASSTGVQVGGYTF.

This clonotype has more than one count but fewer than ten. The chain combines TRBV6-2 or TRBV6-3 with TRBJ2-2; D is possibly TRBD1 or TRBD2 (5 bases each). Deletions cut 4 bases from V and 5 bases from J, with 11 bases between. CDR1 is MNHEY, CDR2 SVGEGT, per germline. The CDR3 consists of 14 residues. CDR3 sequence reads: CASSLLGETGELFF. CDR3 coding DNA: TGTGCCAGCAGTTTGTTGGGGGAGACCGGGGAGCTGTTTTTT.

This clonotype is termed medium-sized. The chain joins TRBV4-3 to TRBJ2-3, with 8 nucleotides matching TRBD2. The germline CDR1 and CDR2 sequences are LGHNA and YSLEER. Germline trimming cut 0 bases from V and 7 bases from J; bases unmatched to any gene: 6. The CDR3 sequence is 15 residues long. As DNA, the CDR3 is TGCGCCAGCAGCCAAGATGGGACTAGTAGGTATACGCAGTATTTT. Amino acid sequence: CASSQDGTSRYTQYF.

This clonotype is hyperexpanded. V gene TRBV30 combines with J gene TRBJ2-1; 11 nucleotides line up with TRBD2. The ends lost 4 bases at V and 7 bases at J; junction bases unmatched: 9. CDR1 is GTSNPN and CDR2 is SVGIG in the germline V gene (reference sequence). The CDR3 runs to 15 residues. As DNA, the CDR3 is TGTGCCTGGAAACGGGGCACTAGCGGGAGTAATGAGCAGTTCTTC. It encodes CAWKRGTSGSNEQFF.

A single count supports this clonotype. The rearrangement joins TRBV9 to TRBJ1-3; 7 nucleotides line up with TRBD1. From germline, CDR1 is SGDLS and CDR2 YYNGEE. The CDR3 runs to 15 residues. Trimming took 6 bases from V and 15 from J; bases not matched to a gene: 21. The CDR3 nucleotides read TGTGCCAGCACCCCGGACAGGTTAGGTGGAAACACCGCATATTTT. Translated, it gives CASTPDRLGGNTAYF.

By share, this clonotype ranks as large. V is TRBV28 and J is TRBJ1-1; no clear D. Germline V gene lookup returns CDR1 MDHEN and CDR2 SYDVKM. The CDR3 spans 12 residues. The V end was cut by 6 bases, the J end by 3 bases, with 8 bases between. The CDR3: CASSSWYTEAFF. The CDR3 DNA follows: TGTGCCAGCAGCTCATGGTACACTGAAGCTTTCTTT.